These 27 T cell receptor beta chains were sequenced from one sample in a study of shared T cell receptors in the human thymus. Profiled with immunoSEQ multiplex PCR; TCRdb holds only in-frame clones, not every one. The sample shows over 450,000 clones, approximately 80% of them seen only once. This sample also belongs to another study, concerning human thymus T cells.

What was sequenced was thymocytes. These receptors were taken from a boy less than two years old with a congenital heart defect.

J is TRBJ1-2 and V is TRBV6-1; the D gene is possibly TRBD1 (5 bases). Germline CDR1 and CDR2: MNHNS and SASEGT. The V and J ends lost 2 bases and 4 bases respectively, with 5 bases between them. This CDR3 has 12 residues. The CDR3 loop reads CASSETGYGYTF. CDR3 DNA sequence: TGTGCCAGCAGTGAAACAGGCTATGGCTACACCTTC.

The chain links TRBV16 to TRBJ2-5; 7 nucleotides agree with TRBD2. This CDR3 comprises 18 residues. J gave up 5 bases and V 2 bases, and 17 bases lay outside the gene matches. Germline loops: CDR1 KGHSY, CDR2 FQNENV. The chain's CDR3 is CASSQMGKTSSWWETQYF. As DNA, the CDR3 is TGTGCCAGCAGCCAAATGGGTAAGACTAGCAGCTGGTGGGAGACCCAGTACTTC.

This chain joins TRBV30 and TRBJ2-7, with 7 bases that match TRBD1. Germline V gene data show CDR1 as GTSNPN and CDR2 as SVGIG (reference sequence). Germline trimming cut 4 bases from V and 2 bases from J; bases unmatched to any gene: 5. This CDR3 is 13 amino acids long. The CDR3, as DNA: TGTGCCTGGAATCTCAGGGGGACCTACGAGCAGTACTTC. Residues: CAWNLRGTYEQYF.

To note about this clone: A read error may produce the germline difference seen at one junction end. The same CDR3 also results from other DNA sequences found in this sample. The chain uses TRBV4-3 and TRBJ2-7; 10 positions match TRBD2. The CDR3 totals 15 residues. Germline lookup yields CDR1 LGHNA and CDR2 YSLEER. The CDR3 sequence: CASSQVLAGAYEQYF. As DNA, the CDR3 is TGCGCCAGCAGCCAAGTTCTAGCGGGAGCCTACGAGCAGTATTTC.

The chain combines TRBV4-3 with TRBJ1-3; 7 positions agree with TRBD1. CDR3 length: 16 residues. V shed 3 bases and J 5 bases; nucleotides not matched to a gene: 10. Looked up from germline, CDR1 is LGHNA and CDR2 is YSLEER. CDR3 sequence reads: CASSHSTGTHRNTIYF. CDR3 bases: TGCGCCAGCAGCCATTCGACAGGGACGCATAGAAACACCATATATTTT.

This clone was recorded a few times. V usage is TRBV4-2 and J usage is TRBJ2-7; possible D gene TRBD1, 5 bases. This CDR3 region has 13 residues. V shed 0 bases and J shed 8 bases, with 11 bases lying between them. Germline lookup yields CDR1 LGHNA and CDR2 YNFKEQ. CDR3 nucleotides: TGTGCCAGCAGCCAAGATGATGGGGCCCAGCAGTACTTC. It encodes CASSQDDGAQQYF.

The chain uses TRBV10-3 and TRBJ2-1; 7 nucleotides agree with TRBD2. The CDR3 contains 15 residues. Germline-derived CDR1 and CDR2 are ENHRY and SYGVKD. V was pared by 8 bases and J by 1 base, with 8 bases of the junction left unmatched. The CDR3: CAIGGEAESYNEQFF. The CDR3 coding sequence is TGTGCCATCGGGGGGGAGGCGGAATCCTACAATGAGCAGTTCTTC.

V usage is TRBV27 and J usage is TRBJ2-3; 8 bases fit TRBD2. V was clipped by 5 bases and J by 1 base; unmatched bases: 8. The CDR3 length is 16 residues. Germline assignment: CDR1 MNHEY and CDR2 SMNVEV (reference sequence). Here the CDR3 reads CASSPGLAPGTDTQYF. CDR3 sequence (DNA): TGTGCCAGCAGTCCCGGACTAGCTCCGGGCACAGATACGCAGTATTTT.

V is TRBV7-9 and J is TRBJ2-1, with 12 bases fitting TRBD2. V lost 2 bases and J lost 0; bases outside the gene matches: 5. Germline V lookup: CDR1 SEHNR, CDR2 FQNEAQ (reference sequence). The CDR3 runs to 18 residues. As DNA, the CDR3 is TGTGCCAGCAGCTTATATGCTAGCGGGAGGGCCTCCTACAATGAGCAGTTCTTC. This codes for CASSLYASGRASYNEQFF.

This chain connects TRBV7-2 to TRBJ2-3; D is undetermined. CDR1 is SGHTA and CDR2 is FQGNSA in the germline V gene. Between the trimmed V and J ends, which lost 5 bases and 4 bases, there was a span of 10 bases. The CDR3 has 13 residues. This chain's CDR3 is CASSPPGADTQYF. The CDR3, as DNA: TGTGCCAGCAGCCCCCCCGGAGCAGATACGCAGTATTTT.

This clone was recorded a few times. The J gene is TRBJ2-7, the V gene TRBV2, with TRBD2 identical over 11 bases. CDR1 is SNHLY and CDR2 is FYNNEI in the germline V gene. The CDR3 totals 17 residues. The J segment lost 2 bases and the V segment lost 6 bases, leaving 12 bases of the junction unmatched. The CDR3 protein is CASRDLTSGSPPYEQYF. In DNA form, the CDR3 reads TGTGCCAGCAGAGACCTAACTAGCGGGAGTCCCCCCTACGAGCAGTACTTC.

The V call is TRBV5-1, the J call TRBJ1-3; D gene unclear. The CDR3 consists of 16 residues. V was shortened by 1 base and J by 0 bases, with 11 bases between the two germline ends. Germline lookup yields CDR1 SGHRS and CDR2 YFSETQ. The CDR3: CASSLFEASSGNTIYF. DNA for the CDR3: TGCGCCAGCAGCTTGTTTGAGGCCTCCTCTGGAAACACCATATATTTT.

This rearrangement joins TRBV2 to TRBJ2-2, with D perhaps TRBD1 (7 bases). The germline gives CDR1 SNHLY, CDR2 FYNNEI. The V end lost 10 bases, the J end lost 1 base, and 25 bases lay between the germline ends. The CDR3 has 18 residues. CDR3: CANGQANPSAQNTGELFF. The DNA of the CDR3 is TGTGCCAACGGACAGGCTAACCCTAGCGCTCAGAACACCGGGGAGCTGTTTTTT.

The chain recombines TRBV28 with TRBJ1-1, with D unclear. The CDR3 runs 12 residues. Trimming shortened V by 6 bases and J by 5 bases, and 10 bases separated the two germline ends. Germline V gives CDR1 MDHEN, CDR2 SYDVKM. CDR3 coding DNA: TGTGCCAGCAGACCCCGGGGAACTGAAGCTTTCTTT. It codes for CASRPRGTEAFF.

The chain recombines TRBV18 with TRBJ2-7; TRBD2 agrees at 7 bases. Looked up from germline, CDR1 is KGHSH and CDR2 is LQKENI. V gave up 4 bases and J gave up 1 base; unmatched junction bases: 10. The CDR3 spans 16 residues. Written as DNA, the CDR3 is TGTGCCAGCTCACAGACGCCAGGCGGGGGATCCTACGAGCAGTACTTC. It encodes CASSQTPGGGSYEQYF.

V and J are TRBV15 and TRBJ2-7; D might be TRBD1 (6 bases). CDR1 LNHNV and CDR2 YYDKDF come from the germline V gene (reference sequence). V lost 1 base and J 2 bases, leaving 15 bases between the germline ends. The CDR3 consists of 16 residues. The CDR3 reads CATSRGRRTAAYEQYF. The DNA of the CDR3 is TGTGCCACCAGCAGAGGTAGAAGGACAGCAGCCTACGAGCAGTACTTC.

The gene calls are TRBV28 and TRBJ2-5; D ambiguous. The end of the DNA aligns better with TRBJ2-7, so the J call may be wrong. This CDR3 region has 14 residues. The germline V gene has CDR1 MDHEN and CDR2 SYDVKM. For the CDR3, the DNA is TGTGCCAGCACCCCGGCAGGTCGTTCCTACGAGCAGTACTTC. It is translated as CASTPAGRSYEQYF.

V gene TRBV27 combines with J gene TRBJ2-7, with D maybe TRBD2 (5 bases). This CDR3 comprises 15 residues. The ends were cut back, 1 base at V and 4 bases at J, with 14 bases in the middle. From germline, CDR1 is MNHEY and CDR2 SMNVEV (reference sequence). The CDR3 sequence: CASSLFDGEGYEQYF. In nucleotides, the CDR3 is TGTGCCAGCAGTTTATTCGACGGGGAAGGGTACGAGCAGTACTTC.

The rearrangement links TRBV7-9 to TRBJ2-3, with D uncertain. V gave up 5 bases and J gave up 4 bases, with 16 bases separating them. The CDR3 runs to 15 residues. Per germline, CDR1 SEHNR and CDR2 FQNEAQ (reference sequence). The DNA for the CDR3 is TGTGCCAGCAGCCCGCTAACTCCACGGGCAGATACGCAGTATTTT. It yields the protein CASSPLTPRADTQYF.

J is TRBJ2-6 and V is TRBV10-3; the match to TRBD1 covers 8 bases. The CDR3 runs to 14 residues. CDR1 is ENHRY and CDR2 is SYGVKD in the germline V gene. V shed 10 bases, J shed 2 bases, and the junction held 4 bases outside the gene matches. CDR3: CATAGGAGANVLTF. CDR3 in DNA: TGTGCCACGGCAGGGGGCGCTGGGGCCAACGTCCTGACTTTC.

The chain combines TRBV4-2 with TRBJ2-7; 8 nucleotides match TRBD2. V shed 4 bases, J shed 0 bases, and the junction held 14 bases outside the gene matches. This CDR3 is 18 amino acids long. Germline V gives CDR1 LGHNA, CDR2 YNFKEQ. The CDR3 nucleotides are TGTGCCAGCAGCCGGCACGCTGCGAGCGGGAGTAGCTCCTACGAGCAGTACTTC. This translates into CASSRHAASGSSSYEQYF.

The sample holds a few counts of this clone. The V and J genes are TRBV5-5 and TRBJ2-7, with D perhaps matching TRBD1 (5 bases). Trimming took off 1 base at V and 1 base at J, with 9 bases between the two ends. Germline-derived CDR1 and CDR2 are SGHKS and YYEKEE (reference sequence). The CDR3 is 14 amino acids. CDR3 amino acids: CASSLPRDSYEQYF. The CDR3 coding sequence is TGTGCCAGCAGCTTGCCCAGGGATTCCTACGAGCAGTACTTC.

This sequence joins TRBV19 and TRBJ2-7, with 7 bases lining up with TRBD1. Germline CDR1 is LNHDA and CDR2 is SQIVND (reference sequence). The CDR3 has 15 amino acids. With V trimmed by 3 bases and J by 0 bases, 5 bases remained unmatched. In DNA, the CDR3 is TGTGCCAGTAGTATCAGGGGGACACCCTCCTACGAGCAGTACTTC. It translates to CASSIRGTPSYEQYF.

The genes are TRBV28 and TRBJ1-3; 7 bases map to TRBD1. Germline V gene sequence: CDR1 MDHEN, CDR2 SYDVKM. V shed 6 bases, J shed 8 bases, and the junction held 16 bases outside the gene matches. CDR3 length: 16 residues. Here the CDR3 DNA reads TGTGCCAGCAGATATACTGGGACAGCCGATTGTGACACCATATATTTT. This codes for CASRYTGTADCDTIYF.

A few counts support this clone. This chain joins TRBV5-1 and TRBJ2-7; D may be TRBD2 (5 bases). CDR1 and CDR2 from the germline V gene are SGHRS and YFSETQ. Trimming stripped 4 bases from V and 3 bases from J, with 17 bases between. The CDR3 has 15 residues. The CDR3 loop reads CASSPDGERLYEQYF. In nucleotides, the CDR3 is TGCGCCAGCAGCCCCGATGGGGAGAGACTCTACGAGCAGTACTTC. The full variable domain, with the rest looked up from reference TRBV5-1 and TRBJ2-7, is KAGVTQTPRYLIKTRGQQVTLSCSPISGHRSVSWYQQTPGQGLQFLFEYFSETQRNKGNFPGRFSGRQFSNSRSEMNVSTLELGDSALYLCASSPDGERLYEQYFGPGTRLTVT.

This clone came up once. The rearrangement uses TRBV4-3 and TRBJ2-3, with 9 bases lining up with TRBD2. CDR3 size: 17 residues. CDR1 LGHNA and CDR2 YSLEER come from the germline V gene. Unmatched junction bases numbered 8, after V lost 4 bases and J lost 0 bases. The CDR3 region is CASSPSPTSGSTDTQYF. The CDR3, as DNA: TGCGCCAGCAGCCCGAGTCCCACTAGCGGGAGCACAGATACGCAGTATTTT.

J is TRBJ2-2 and V is TRBV27, with 8 bases fitting TRBD2. Per germline, CDR1 MNHEY and CDR2 SMNVEV (reference sequence). The CDR3 has 22 amino acids. V shed 0 bases, J shed 3 bases, and the junction held 21 bases outside the gene matches. CDR3 amino acids: CASSLSGEGGLEEGRDTGELFF. CDR3 sequence (DNA): TGTGCCAGCAGTTTATCAGGGGAGGGGGGACTAGAAGAGGGACGGGACACCGGGGAGCTGTTTTTT.